These T cell receptor beta chains were read from a single sample in a study of shared clonotypes between healthy human individuals. Here immunoSEQ multiplex PCR was the method, and the copy in TCRdb shows in-frame clones only, minus some. The table records roughly 640,000 clones, approximately 74% of them present only once. Sequenced: memory CD4+ T cells sorted from blood. These receptors were taken from a woman in her 30s in good health. The CDR3 runs from the conserved cysteine through the conserved F or W. The D gene is left open where the match is weak. Rows may omit the clone size; those that give it use once, few, many or a size class.

j_gene,v_gene,d_gene,abundance,CDR3aa,CDR3nt
TRBJ2-7,TRBV11-2,TRBD1,once,CASSLAGGVRYEQYF,TGTGCCAGCAGCTTAGCAGGGGGCGTACGGTACGAGCAGTACTTC
TRBJ2-5,TRBV28,-,-,CASSLSALARETQYF,TGTGCCAGCAGTTTATCTGCACTAGCTCGGGAGACCCAGTACTTC
TRBJ1-4,TRBV9,-,-,CASRLWDESNEKLFF,TGTGCCAGCAGGTTATGGGACGAATCTAATGAAAAACTGTTTTTT
TRBJ2-1,TRBV5-1,-,-,CASSFANDNEQFF,TGCGCCAGCAGCTTTGCCAACGACAATGAGCAGTTCTTC
TRBJ2-2,TRBV7-2,TRBD1,-,CASSSSRDRVPTGELFF,TGTGCCAGCAGCTCGTCCCGGGACAGGGTTCCCACCGGGGAGCTGTTTTTT
TRBJ2-5,TRBV29-1,-,-,CSARTGLETQYF,TGCAGCGCTCGGACTGGTTTGGAGACCCAGTACTTC
TRBJ1-1,TRBV4-2,-,-,CASSQDELGAEAFF,TGTGCCAGCAGCCAAGATGAACTGGGCGCTGAAGCTTTCTTT
TRBJ2-1,TRBV5-4,TRBD1,-,CASSYDRAGSYEQFF,TGTGCCAGCAGCTACGACAGGGCCGGTTCGTATGAGCAGTTCTTC
TRBJ2-1,TRBV9,TRBD2,-,CASSVGLAGRVNEQFF,TGTGCCAGCAGCGTAGGACTAGCGGGACGGGTGAATGAGCAGTTCTTC
TRBJ1-5,TRBV6-5,-,many,CASNNPGKPQHF,TGTGCCAGCAACAATCCAGGAAAGCCCCAGCATTTT
TRBJ1-5,TRBV6-1,-,-,CASSEGWGLNQPQHF,TGTGCCAGCAGTGAAGGTTGGGGTCTCAATCAGCCCCAGCATTTT
TRBJ2-1,TRBV28,TRBD2,-,CASTPGLAGVRQFF,TGTGCCAGCACCCCGGGACTAGCGGGAGTTCGGCAGTTCTTC
TRBJ2-7,TRBV25-1,-,-,CASSPGTYEQYF,TGTGCCAGCAGTCCTGGGACCTACGAGCAGTACTTC
TRBJ2-3,TRBV7-3,TRBD2,-,CASSFAGEVTDTQYF,TGTGCCAGCAGCTTCGCGGGAGAGGTCACAGATACGCAGTATTTT
TRBJ1-2,TRBV6-1,-,few,CASSLVGLDFGYTF,TGTGCCAGCAGTCTGGTCGGTTTGGATTTCGGCTACACCTTC
TRBJ1-1,TRBV5-5,-,-,CASSWGGAEAFF,TGTGCCAGCAGCTGGGGCGGGGCTGAAGCTTTCTTT
TRBJ1-3,TRBV6-5,-,-,CASSQRDGNTIYF,TGTGCCAGCAGCCAAAGGGACGGAAACACCATATATTTT
TRBJ2-7,TRBV5-1,-,-,CASRESGQSYEQYF,TGCGCCAGCAGGGAGAGCGGGCAATCCTACGAGCAGTACTTC
TRBJ1-5,TRBV5-1,TRBD1,-,CASSPGQVGQPQHF,TGCGCCAGCAGCCCGGGACAGGTCGGGCAGCCCCAGCATTTT
TRBJ2-5,TRBV7-9,-,-,CASSLAMARETQYF,TGTGCCAGCAGCTTAGCTATGGCGAGAGAGACCCAGTACTTC
TRBJ2-6,TRBV7-6,-,-,CASSFQGGGVSGANVLTF,TGTGCCAGCAGCTTCCAGGGAGGTGGTGTCTCTGGGGCCAACGTCCTGACTTTC
TRBJ1-5,TRBV2,-,-,CATKGLPDQPQHF,TGTGCCACCAAGGGACTTCCGGATCAGCCCCAGCATTTT
TRBJ1-2,TRBV28,-,once,CASIANYGYTF,TGTGCCAGTATAGCTAACTATGGCTACACCTTC
TRBJ2-7,TRBV6-4,TRBD1,-,CASRARGHEQYF,TGTGCCAGCAGGGCCAGGGGGCACGAGCAGTACTTC
TRBJ1-4,TRBV27,-,-,CASSLSGNNEKLFF,TGTGCCAGCAGTCTAAGCGGGAATAATGAAAAACTGTTTTTT
TRBJ2-3,TRBV6-6,-,few,CASVDGGKDTDTQYF,TGTGCCAGCGTTGATGGGGGGAAAGACACAGATACGCAGTATTTT
TRBJ1-3,TRBV19,-,-,CASSIGHYSGNTIYF,TGTGCCAGTAGTATCGGGCACTACTCTGGAAACACCATATATTTT
TRBJ1-3,TRBV5-1,TRBD1,-,CASSPTPGGAGNTIYF,TGCGCCAGCAGCCCCACCCCAGGGGGCGCGGGAAACACCATATATTTT
TRBJ2-7,TRBV20-1,TRBD1,-,CSAGDSYEQYF,TGCAGTGCGGGGGACAGTTACGAGCAGTACTTC
TRBJ2-7,TRBV2,TRBD2,-,CASTLAEVSYEQYF,TGTGCCAGCACGCTAGCGGAGGTCTCCTACGAGCAGTACTTC
TRBJ1-2,TRBV30,-,few,CAYERRSPNYGYTF,TGTGCCTACGAAAGGAGGAGCCCTAACTATGGCTACACCTTC
TRBJ2-4,TRBV7-9,-,-,CASSLETGLAKNIQYF,TGTGCCAGCAGCTTAGAGACAGGCCTAGCCAAAAACATTCAGTACTTC
TRBJ1-3,TRBV7-9,-,-,CASSPGTGTRSVSGNTIYF,TGTGCCAGCAGCCCAGGGACGGGGACTCGCTCGGTTTCTGGAAACACCATATATTTT
TRBJ2-7,TRBV28,TRBD1,-,CASRRRDRAYEQYF,TGTGCCAGCAGGCGCCGGGACAGGGCCTACGAGCAGTACTTC
TRBJ2-7,TRBV5-4,TRBD1,-,CASRRDRDYEQYF,TGTGCCAGCAGGCGGGACAGGGACTACGAGCAGTACTTC
TRBJ2-2,TRBV19,TRBD1,-,CASSGGWTGGIGELFF,TGTGCCAGTAGCGGAGGGTGGACAGGGGGTATCGGGGAGCTGTTTTTT
TRBJ1-1,TRBV6-6,TRBD1,-,CASSTGTGGDTEAFF,TGTGCCAGCAGTACCGGGACAGGGGGTGACACTGAAGCTTTCTTT
TRBJ2-1,TRBV28,TRBD2,once,CASSSQKTSGWDYNEQFF,TGTGCCAGCAGTTCCCAAAAAACTAGCGGGTGGGATTACAATGAGCAGTTCTTC
TRBJ1-1,TRBV30,-,-,CAWSSGDTEAFF,TGTGCCTGGAGTTCAGGAGATACTGAAGCTTTCTTT
TRBJ1-1,TRBV5-1,-,-,CASRRANGASYAEAFF,TGCGCCAGCAGAAGGGCGAACGGGGCTTCCTATGCTGAAGCTTTCTTT
TRBJ1-5,TRBV28,-,once,CASGIVGSNQPQHF,TGTGCCAGCGGCATCGTGGGTAGCAATCAGCCCCAGCATTTT
TRBJ1-6,TRBV27,-,-,CASTARALHF,TGTGCCAGCACCGCGAGGGCCCTCCACTTT
TRBJ1-2,TRBV9,-,-,CANMKVDYGYTF,TGTGCCAATATGAAAGTTGACTATGGCTACACCTTC